The 27 T cell receptor beta chains in this list originate from one sample, sequenced in a study of identical twins. TCRdb reprocessed the 5' RACE reads via MiXCR and lists one record per CDR3 protein. This sample has about 900,000 distinct CDR3 sequences, with approximately 13% found just once. The sample also formed part of further work on yellow fever vaccine responses in identical twins.

The sequencing sample was made of PBMCs. These receptors were taken from a woman under 30 in good health.

In its sample, this clonotype was seen many times. The chain carries TRBV24-1 and TRBJ2-1; the D gene could be TRBD1 or TRBD2 (5 bases each). V lost 0 bases and J 1 base, leaving 6 bases between the germline ends. Germline lookup yields CDR1 KGHDR and CDR2 SFDVKD. CDR3 length: 15 amino acids. CDR3 in DNA: TGTGCCACCAGTGATTTGGGGGGTTCCTACAATGAGCAGTTCTTC. Amino acid sequence: CATSDLGGSYNEQFF.

V and J are TRBV5-1 and TRBJ2-7; 7 nucleotides agree with TRBD2. The CDR3 has 13 amino acids. Trimming took 6 bases from V and 1 from J; bases not matched to a gene: 4. Germline CDR1 SGHRS, CDR2 YFSETQ. In DNA form, the CDR3 reads TGCGCCAGCAACCCTAGCGGATCCTACGAGCAGTACTTC. The encoded protein is CASNPSGSYEQYF.

This clonotype was seen a few times. The chain employs TRBV20-1 and TRBJ2-7; D is perhaps TRBD1 (5 bases). This CDR3 spans 15 amino acids. Trimming shortened V by 5 bases and J by 0 bases, and 17 bases separated the two germline ends. In germline, CDR1 is DFQATT, CDR2 SNEGSKA (reference sequence). CDR3 loop: CSAFPPGYPSYEQYF. In DNA form, the CDR3 reads TGCAGTGCTTTTCCCCCAGGGTATCCCTCCTACGAGCAGTACTTC.

The chain has TRBV21-1 and TRBJ2-7. TRBV21-1 is assigned pseudogene status. This CDR3 contains 16 residues. CDR3 sequence (DNA): TGTGCCAGCAGCAAAGTTAATTCAAAGTCGGACTACGAGCAGTACTTC. It encodes CASSKVNSKSDYEQYF.

This clonotype was observed a few times. The CDR3 spells CASSRFAGAAPDTQYF. The CDR3 region has the DNA TGTGCCAGCTCAAGATTTGCGGGAGCAGCGCCAGATACGCAGTATTTT. This rearrangement joins TRBV28 to TRBJ2-3, with 7 bases that match TRBD2. J lost 4 bases, V lost 8 bases, and 15 bases had no gene match. CDR1 MDHEN and CDR2 SYDVKM come from the germline V gene. This CDR3 spans 16 amino acids.

This clonotype was seen more than once but under ten times. V and J are TRBV12-3 or TRBV12-4 and TRBJ1-2; D is unclear. V gave up 2 bases and J gave up 8 bases, with 9 bases separating them. This CDR3 contains 12 residues. The CDR3 loop is CASSLTLQGYTF. CDR3 in DNA: TGTGCCAGCAGTTTAACGCTACAAGGCTACACCTTC.

This clonotype was seen more than once but under ten times. The chain uses TRBV5-1 and TRBJ2-3; D might be TRBD2 (5 bases). Germline V lookup: CDR1 SGHRS, CDR2 YFSETQ. The CDR3 extends over 17 amino acids. The V end was cut by 2 bases, the J end by 4 bases, with 20 bases between. CDR3 DNA: TGCGCCAGCAGCTTTGGAGCGGCTAGTGGGCCGGCAGATACGCAGTATTTT. Amino acid sequence: CASSFGAASGPADTQYF.

The chain joins TRBV7-9 to TRBJ2-4; D not certain. This CDR3 is built from 14 residues. Germline V gives CDR1 SEHNR, CDR2 FQNEAQ (reference sequence). V was cut by 6 bases and J by 0 bases, with 9 bases left in between. This CDR3 is CASRPPGAKNIQYF. The CDR3, as DNA: TGTGCCAGCAGACCACCGGGAGCCAAAAACATTCAGTACTTC.

The sample holds a few counts of this clonotype. The chain uses TRBV5-4 and TRBJ2-3; 9 bases are a match to TRBD2. V shed 3 bases and J 2 bases; nucleotides not matched to a gene: 16. This CDR3 is 19 amino acids long. Germline V gene data show CDR1 as SGHNT and CDR2 as YYREEE (reference sequence). CDR3 in DNA: TGTGCCAGCAGCTCCGTAGCGGGGGACATACCCCGAGCCACAGATACGCAGTATTTT. Translation gives CASSSVAGDIPRATDTQYF.

The table lists this clonotype with a few counts. The V call is TRBV7-9, the J call TRBJ2-3, with 10 bases identical to TRBD2. The ends lost 5 bases at V and 0 bases at J; junction bases unmatched: 8. Germline V lookup: CDR1 SEHNR, CDR2 FQNEAQ (reference sequence). This CDR3 region has 17 residues. In DNA, the CDR3 is TGTGCCAGCAGCCTGCTAGCGGGGGCCCTAAGCACAGATACGCAGTATTTT. Translation gives CASSLLAGALSTDTQYF.

This clonotype was counted only a few times. The chain uses TRBV20-1 and TRBJ1-5, with D perhaps TRBD1 (5 bases). The V gene's germline CDR1 is DFQATT and CDR2 SNEGSKA (reference sequence). Trimming removed 2 bases at V and 3 bases at J, with 14 bases between. The CDR3 runs 15 residues. Here the CDR3 DNA reads TGCAGTGCTAGAAGAGCGGGACTCAACAATCAGCCCCAGCATTTT. Residues: CSARRAGLNNQPQHF.

Only a few counts were recorded for this clonotype. This chain connects TRBV3-1 to TRBJ2-1; 7 nucleotides agree with TRBD2. The CDR3 contains 15 residues. After removal of 1 base from V and 4 bases from J, the junction contained 4 bases not matched to a gene. The V gene's germline CDR1 is LGHDT and CDR2 YNNKEL (reference sequence). DNA for the CDR3: TGTGCCAGCAGCCAAGGGCGGGAGTGGTACAATGAGCAGTTCTTC. Its protein product is CASSQGREWYNEQFF.

The V and J genes are TRBV29-1 and TRBJ2-3, with 9 positions matching TRBD2. The V gene's germline CDR1 is SQVTM and CDR2 ANQGSEA. This CDR3 has 17 amino acids. V shed 3 bases and J 4 bases; nucleotides not matched to a gene: 14. In DNA, the CDR3 is TGCAGCGTTGACTGGGATAGCGGGAGCTCTTTGGCAGATACGCAGTATTTT. This translates into CSVDWDSGSSLADTQYF.

This clonotype was counted at least ten times. This chain uses TRBV7-9 with TRBJ1-2; weak D call: TRBD1 (5 bases). The CDR3 is made up of 14 amino acids. The ends were cut back, 2 bases at V and 0 bases at J, with 7 bases in the middle. CDR1 is SEHNR, CDR2 FQNEAQ, per germline (reference sequence). CDR3 DNA: TGTGCCAGCAGCTTACAGGGACCTAACTATGGCTACACCTTC. Translated, it gives CASSLQGPNYGYTF.

V usage is TRBV5-1 and J usage is TRBJ2-4; D unclear. Trimming took off 0 bases at V and 8 bases at J, with 15 bases between the two ends. This CDR3 is built from 15 residues. Germline CDR1 is SGHRS and CDR2 is YFSETQ. CDR3 in DNA: TGCGCCAGCAGCTTGGCCCCGGGTCGGTTGGACATTCAGTACTTC. This translates into CASSLAPGRLDIQYF.

The table lists this clonotype with many counts. The gene calls are TRBV19 and TRBJ2-2; the D call may be TRBD1 or TRBD2 (5 bases each). CDR3 length equals 16 residues. The germline gives CDR1 LNHDA, CDR2 SQIVND (reference sequence). Trimming stripped 3 bases from V and 0 bases from J, with 11 bases between. This CDR3 reads CASSIYGTANTGELFF. In DNA form, the CDR3 reads TGTGCCAGTAGTATTTATGGGACGGCGAACACCGGGGAGCTGTTTTTT.

This clonotype was observed at least ten times. The genes are TRBV20-1 and TRBJ1-1, with no clear D. V lost 0 bases and J 0 bases, leaving 2 bases between the germline ends. Germline assignment: CDR1 DFQATT and CDR2 SNEGSKA (reference sequence). The CDR3 runs to 12 residues. CDR3 coding DNA: TGCAGTGCTAGAGATCTGAACACTGAAGCTTTCTTT. This encodes CSARDLNTEAFF.

The rearrangement joins TRBV2 to TRBJ1-1; no reliable D call. This CDR3 region has 11 residues. V was trimmed by 8 bases and J by 0 bases, leaving 4 bases between them. Germline loops: CDR1 SNHLY, CDR2 FYNNEI. The CDR3 nucleotides read TGTGCCAGCCTAATGAACACTGAAGCTTTCTTT. Protein product: CASLMNTEAFF.

This clonotype was seen a handful of times. This chain uses TRBV20-1 with TRBJ1-1; a possible D gene is TRBD1 (5 bases). This CDR3 spans 13 amino acids. Trimming removed 6 bases from V and 7 bases from J, with 18 bases in between. The germline CDR1 and CDR2 sequences are DFQATT and SNEGSKA (reference sequence). In DNA, the CDR3 is TGCAGTGCCCCCGCGCGGGGCTGGGGTGAAGCTTTCTTT. As protein: CSAPARGWGEAFF.

The chain combines TRBV5-1 with TRBJ2-7; 11 positions match TRBD2. The CDR3 is made up of 16 amino acids. V gave up 0 bases and J gave up 3 bases; unmatched junction bases: 5. The germline V gene encodes CDR1 SGHRS and CDR2 YFSETQ. CDR3 bases: TGCGCCAGCAGCTTGGCTACTAGCGGGAGTGGCTACGAGCAGTACTTC. It translates to CASSLATSGSGYEQYF.

This clonotype was detected a few times. V is TRBV7-9 and J is TRBJ2-1; D is perhaps TRBD1 (5 bases). The germline V gene has CDR1 SEHNR and CDR2 FQNEAQ (reference sequence). The CDR3 contains 12 residues. V lost 11 bases to trimming and J lost 9 bases, with 17 bases between them. This CDR3 is CAASRAQSEQFF. CDR3 in DNA: TGTGCCGCCTCCAGGGCCCAGAGTGAGCAGTTCTTC.

This clonotype was found many times. The chain combines TRBV2 with TRBJ2-5; the D gene is possibly TRBD1 (6 bases). The length of the CDR3 is 13 residues. CDR1 SNHLY and CDR2 FYNNEI come from the germline V gene. V was pared by 7 bases and J by 5 bases, with 14 bases between. The DNA of the CDR3 is TGTGCCAGCAACCATCGGACAGACGAGACCCAGTACTTC. As protein: CASNHRTDETQYF.

The gene calls are TRBV20-1 and TRBJ1-2; D is unresolved. V was clipped by 6 bases and J by 5 bases, with 4 bases between them. CDR1 is DFQATT and CDR2 is SNEGSKA in the germline V gene (reference sequence). The CDR3 sequence is 9 residues long. The CDR3 protein is CSARYGYTF. Written as DNA, the CDR3 is TGCAGTGCCCGTTATGGCTACACCTTC.

V gene TRBV20-1 combines with J gene TRBJ2-5; 9 bases map to TRBD2. Germline V gives CDR1 DFQATT, CDR2 SNEGSKA (reference sequence). J lost 1 base, V lost 0 bases, and 12 bases had no gene match. The length of the CDR3 is 18 residues. The CDR3 nucleotides are TGCAGTGCTAGAGATGTGGGTCTATTGCGGGAGGGCCAAGAGACCCAGTACTTC. This translates into CSARDVGLLREGQETQYF.

In its sample, this clonotype was seen many times. This CDR3 is CASSAGGDTQYF. Written as DNA, the CDR3 is TGTGCCAGCAGTGCAGGGGGGGATACGCAGTATTTT. This rearrangement joins TRBV6-6 to TRBJ2-3; D perhaps matches TRBD1 (7 bases). CDR1 is MNHNY and CDR2 is SVGAGI in the germline V gene (reference sequence). Trimming took off 5 bases at V and 6 bases at J, with 9 bases between the two ends. The CDR3 consists of 12 residues.

The chain employs TRBV12-3 or TRBV12-4 and TRBJ2-6, with D possibly matching TRBD2 (6 bases). This CDR3 is 16 amino acids long. V lost 8 bases, J lost 2 bases, and 16 bases lay in between. The CDR3 DNA follows: TGTGCCAGCGGTGCCGGGGGACGGGCTGGGGCCAACGTCCTGACTTTC. Translating it yields CASGAGGRAGANVLTF.

This clonotype has more than one count but fewer than ten. The V and J genes are TRBV10-3 and TRBJ1-1, with 7 nucleotides matching TRBD1. CDR1 and CDR2 from the germline V gene are ENHRY and SYGVKD. The CDR3 is made up of 16 amino acids. With 2 bases clipped from V and 0 bases from J, the junction kept 6 bases outside the gene matches. The CDR3 sequence is CAISESKGTVNTEAFF. CDR3 bases: TGTGCCATCAGTGAGAGTAAAGGGACAGTGAACACTGAAGCTTTCTTT.